A selection of T cell receptor beta chains follows, all from one sample in a study of vaccination and CD4 T cells after COVID-19. TCRdb independently ran MiXCR on the PCR reads; one entry per CDR3 protein. The table includes about 6,100 distinct CDR3 sequences, over 40% detected once. These receptors have no identified antigens. The sample was CD4+ T cells from blood, cultured in vitro. The receptor set was obtained from a human donor in good health. CDR3s include the opening cysteine and the closing phenylalanine or tryptophan. Each record gives: D gene, V gene, J gene, clone size, CDR3 DNA, CDR3 protein. A D gene is named only where the DNA matches it firmly. Not all rows give a size; the values are once, few, many and, for expanded clones, a class.

NA,TRBV25-1,TRBJ1-6,large,TGTGCCAGCAGGGCATCGGGCGGTCATTCACCCCTCCACTTT,CASRASGGHSPLHF
NA,TRBV24-1,TRBJ1-2,few,TGTGCCACCAGTGATGGAGCTAACTATGGCTACACCTTC,CATSDGANYGYTF
TRBD1,TRBV6-1,TRBJ1-1,few,TGTGCCAGCAGTCCGGGACAGGCCACTGAAGCTTTCTTT,CASSPGQATEAFF
TRBD1,TRBV5-8,TRBJ1-2,NA,TGTGCCAGCAGCGCACTTGAACAGGGGAACTATGGCTACACCTTC,CASSALEQGNYGYTF
NA,TRBV20-1,TRBJ1-5,NA,TGCAGTGCTAGATGGACCGGAGATAGCAATCAGCCCCAGCATTTT,CSARWTGDSNQPQHF
TRBD2,TRBV20-1,TRBJ2-3,few,TGCAGTGCTAGAGGTCTGGACGGCGGGGGGGCAGATACGCAGTATTTT,CSARGLDGGGADTQYF
NA,TRBV5-1,TRBJ2-3,NA,TGCGCCAGCAGCTTGGCAGGGGAGGATACGCAGTATTTT,CASSLAGEDTQYF
NA,TRBV29-1,TRBJ1-1,NA,TGCAGCGCCACCGGGCACATGAACACTGAAGCTTTCTTT,CSATGHMNTEAFF
NA,TRBV6-5,TRBJ1-6,few,TGTGCCAGCAGTTACTCCGAGCAAAGGACGCGATCACCCCTCCACTTT,CASSYSEQRTRSPLHF
NA,TRBV19,TRBJ1-1,NA,TGTGCCAGTACACCCCGGGAAGGTTTGAACACTGAAGCTTTCTTT,CASTPREGLNTEAFF
TRBD1,TRBV6-5,TRBJ2-7,few,TGTGCCAGCAGTTACTTGGGACAGGGGGACGACGAGCAGTACTTC,CASSYLGQGDDEQYF
NA,TRBV5-1,TRBJ1-5,once,TGCGCCAGCAGCTTGACACCCAATCAGCCCCAGCATTTT,CASSLTPNQPQHF
TRBD2,TRBV20-1,TRBJ2-3,NA,TGCAGTGCTTACGCCGGGACTAGCGGGTCTGATACGCAGTATTTT,CSAYAGTSGSDTQYF
TRBD1,TRBV18,TRBJ2-5,NA,TGTGCCAGCTCACTCGGGACAGGGCCTATCCAAGAGACCCAGTACTTC,CASSLGTGPIQETQYF
NA,TRBV12-3/TRBV12-4,TRBJ1-1,NA,TGTGCCAGCAGTTTGGGCTGGACTGAAGCTTTCTTT,CASSLGWTEAFF
NA,TRBV19,TRBJ1-1,NA,TGTGCCAGTAGTGCCCGGACATTGAAGGACACTGAAGCTTTCTTT,CASSARTLKDTEAFF
NA,TRBV6-4,TRBJ2-3,NA,TGTGCCAGCAGTGCGGGGGGCGAGGGAGATACGCAGTATTTT,CASSAGGEGDTQYF
NA,TRBV30,TRBJ2-3,few,TGTGCCTGGAGGCGGGGTAGCACAGATACGCAGTATTTT,CAWRRGSTDTQYF
NA,TRBV21-1,TRBJ1-2,NA,TGTGCCAGCAGCAAAGGACAAAACTATGGCTACACCTTC,CASSKGQNYGYTF
TRBD2,TRBV4-2,TRBJ2-5,NA,TGTGCCAGCAGCCAACTTGGCGGGGGGGCCCGGGAGACCCAGTACTTC,CASSQLGGGARETQYF
NA,TRBV2,TRBJ1-6,few,TGTGCCAGCAGTGAAGCCGGGCAGGGGTCCGATTCACCCCTCCACTTT,CASSEAGQGSDSPLHF
NA,TRBV6-1,TRBJ2-5,NA,TGTGCCAGCAGATATAGAGAAGGGGAGACCCAGTACTTC,CASRYREGETQYF
TRBD1,TRBV6-1,TRBJ2-3,NA,TGTGCCAGCAGTAATCAATGGACAGGGATGACAGATACGCAGTATTTT,CASSNQWTGMTDTQYF
TRBD2,TRBV6-1,TRBJ2-5,few,TGTGCCAGCAGCTCTAGCGGGGGGGCCCAGGGGACCCAGTACTTC,CASSSSGGAQGTQYF
NA,TRBV15,TRBJ2-2,NA,TGTGCCACCAGCAGGGATACAATTATCACCGGGGAGCTGTTTTTT,CATSRDTIITGELFF
NA,TRBV6-1,TRBJ1-5,NA,TGTGCCAGCCTTGAAACAGGGTCAATTGACAATCAGCCCCAGCATTTT,CASLETGSIDNQPQHF